The T cell receptor (beta chain) described here comes from a study of OX40 agonist ivuxolimab in advanced cancers. V lost 5 bases, J lost 0 bases, and 8 bases lay in between. Germline CDR1 and CDR2: PRHDT and FYEKMQ (reference sequence). The CDR3 runs to 14 residues. TCRdb's copy holds only in-frame clones and misses some; the assay was immunoSEQ multiplex PCR. Among about 91,000 clones listed, 70% to 90% were seen once. The sample consisted of CD4+ or CD8+ T cells sorted from blood, taken in a trial of the OX40 agonist ivuxolimab. This chain connects TRBV13 to TRBJ1-3; maybe TRBD1 (5 bases). This receptor was taken from an adult with an advanced solid tumor such as melanoma, head and neck, liver or kidney cancer. CDR3 in amino acids: CASSLTVSGNTIYF. DNA of the CDR3: TGTGCCAGCAGCCTGACAGTCTCTGGAAACACCATATATTTT.